This T cell receptor (beta chain) was retrieved from a study of immune evolution from preneoplasia to lung adenocarcinoma (dated by TCRdb to about 2021). Study-level background: The study combined immune gene expression, TCR sequencing and multiplex immunofluorescence to profile immune contexture across lung adenocarcinoma precursors and invasive adenocarcinoma. Resected precursor lesions (AAH, AIS, MIA) and invasive adenocarcinomas were each compared against paired morphologically normal lung tissue. Sample size was based on specimen availability rather than a prior power calculation. Whole exome sequencing and methylation data from the same cohort of nodules were integrated with the immune data. The overall cohort comprised some 53 patients with pulmonary nodules who underwent surgical resection. The TCR sequencing data were obtained from about 47 patients. It was reported in the study that under 110 samples were used for TCR sequencing. POLYSOLVER was used to infer class I HLA alleles from exome data, and LOHHLA was used to detect allele-specific HLA loss. Findings and caveats that apply to the study as a whole: Clonality was highest in normal lung, while later-stage lesions appeared to have lower clonality but higher T cell density and diversity. Top T cell clone frequencies were highest in normal lung and appeared to decrease progressively from AAH through AIS, MIA and invasive adenocarcinoma. Because every patient came from Japan and China, how well the results apply to Western populations was uncertain. Findings were based on association rather than direct causation; larger cohorts with long-term follow-up and longitudinal biopsies were deemed needed.

About this clone: The target of this receptor is not known. No base qualities exist here, and no much larger clone lies one base off it.

TCR beta CDR3 regions were sequenced from DNA using the immunoSEQ hsTCRbeta Kit. The source study handled its data this way. The ImmunoSEQ Analyzer was used to analyse the TCR sequencing data. T cell clonality was defined as 1 minus Pielou's evenness computed on productive rearrangements. The inverse Simpson index, applied to productive templates, was used to measure T cell diversity. T cell density was defined as TCR beta template counts normalized to usable DNA, with usable DNA estimated by amplification and sequencing of housekeeping genes. TCR metrics were compared across histologic stages using two-sided Kruskal-Wallis tests. The source is immuneACCESS, and TCRdb retained only in-frame sequences with V and J called. Part of the clones is not carried over; for the studies checked, unresolved V genes explain less than half of this, and the remainder is unexplained. V and J calls and clone size are given by that table; D and trimming were obtained from the DNA. This sample has thousands of clones in its table, and 45% to 50% of those were observed once. The ten top clones hold less than 25% of the sample.

The germline V gene encodes CDR1 SGHTA and CDR2 FQGTGA. V loses 3 bases, J loses 3 bases, and the germline ends lie 3 bases apart. The CDR3 has 13 amino acids, counting the end cysteine and phenylalanine. The entry retains the CDR3 DNA only, 39 bases that are in frame from base 1. The patients had resection in Japan or China between about 2014 and 2018. The histologic diagnosis of each case was independently confirmed on H&E slides by two lung cancer pathologists. The AllPrep DNA/RNA FFPE Kit was used to isolate DNA from FFPE tissue. The chain is assembled from TRBV7-3 and TRBJ2-6, with no confidently assigned D gene. This TCR was recovered from a person between 45 and 65 years old with lung adenocarcinoma. What was sequenced was FFPE normal lung tissue adjacent to the tumor. This receptor has the CDR3 CASSFFGANVLTF. The DNA reads TGTGCCAGCAGCTTTTTTGGGGCCAACGTCCTGACTTTC.